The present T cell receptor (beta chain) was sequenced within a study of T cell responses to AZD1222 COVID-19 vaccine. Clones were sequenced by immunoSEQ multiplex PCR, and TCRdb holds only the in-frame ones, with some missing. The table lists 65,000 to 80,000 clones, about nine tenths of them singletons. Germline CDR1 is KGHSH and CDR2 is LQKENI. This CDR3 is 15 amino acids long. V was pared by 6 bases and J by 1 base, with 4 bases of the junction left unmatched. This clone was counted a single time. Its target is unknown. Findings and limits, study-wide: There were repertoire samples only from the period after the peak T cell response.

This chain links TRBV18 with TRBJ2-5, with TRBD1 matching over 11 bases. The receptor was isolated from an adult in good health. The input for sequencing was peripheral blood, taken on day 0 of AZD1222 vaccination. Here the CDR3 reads CASSHGTGGQETQYF. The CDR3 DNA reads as TGTGCCAGCTCCCATGGGACAGGGGGCCAAGAGACCCAGTACTTC.